This T cell receptor (beta chain) was obtained from a study of TIL therapy for anti-PD-1-resistant metastatic lung cancer. Across the whole study: Tumor harvest preceded PD-1/PD-L1 blockade, followed by nivolumab treatment. By whole-exome sequencing, median non-synonymous tumor mutation burden was approximately 1.4 mutations per megabase. Study outcomes and limitations: The cohort had more treatment-naive, never-smoker and oncogene-addicted patients than typical.

As concerns this clone: The antigen is unknown.

Time point specified: pre-treatment sample, taken before nivolumab and TIL therapy. J lost 2 bases, V lost 6 bases, and 7 bases had no gene match. Germline V gene sequence: CDR1 SQVTM, CDR2 ANQGSEA. The CDR3 extends over 14 amino acids. This was the immunoSEQ v3 assay. TCRdb's table, derived via immunoSEQ multiplex PCR, lists solely in-frame clones and lacks some. This table has about 21,000 clones, approximately 70% appearing once. Sequencing used blood, obtained at baseline. V usage is TRBV29-1 and J usage is TRBJ2-7; 10 bases are a match to TRBD1. This clonotype originated in a person aged 25 to 85 with non-small cell lung cancer. The CDR3 loop reads CSVGQGVPTYEQYF. CDR3 nucleotide sequence: TGCAGCGTCGGACAGGGGGTCCCTACCTACGAGCAGTACTTC.